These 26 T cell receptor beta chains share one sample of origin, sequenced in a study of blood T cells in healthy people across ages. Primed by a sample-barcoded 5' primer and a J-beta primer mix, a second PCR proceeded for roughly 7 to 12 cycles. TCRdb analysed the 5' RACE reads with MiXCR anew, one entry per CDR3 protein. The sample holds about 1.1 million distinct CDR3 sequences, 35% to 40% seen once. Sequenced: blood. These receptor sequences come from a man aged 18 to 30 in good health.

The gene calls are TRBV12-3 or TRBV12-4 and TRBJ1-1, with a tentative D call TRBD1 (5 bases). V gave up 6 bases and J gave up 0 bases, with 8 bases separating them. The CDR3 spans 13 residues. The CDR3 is CASRDKLNTEAFF. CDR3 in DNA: TGTGCCAGCAGGGACAAATTGAACACTGAAGCTTTCTTT.

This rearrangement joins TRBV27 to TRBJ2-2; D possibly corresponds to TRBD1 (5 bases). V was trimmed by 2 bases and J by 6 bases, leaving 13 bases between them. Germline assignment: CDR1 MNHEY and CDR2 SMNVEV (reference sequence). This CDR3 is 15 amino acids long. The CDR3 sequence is CASSLSQGGAGELFF. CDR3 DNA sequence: TGTGCCAGCAGTTTAAGTCAGGGTGGAGCCGGGGAGCTGTTTTTT.

CDR3 sequence (DNA): TGTGCCAGCAGCTTTTCGGGTTCCGGTCGCGGCTTCTACGAGCAGTACTTC. Its translation is CASSFSGSGRGFYEQYF. This chain links TRBV7-9 with TRBJ2-7, with D unclear. Per the germline V gene, CDR1 is SEHNR and CDR2 is FQNEAQ (reference sequence). The CDR3 spans 17 residues. V was trimmed by 3 bases and J by 3 bases, leaving 21 bases between them.

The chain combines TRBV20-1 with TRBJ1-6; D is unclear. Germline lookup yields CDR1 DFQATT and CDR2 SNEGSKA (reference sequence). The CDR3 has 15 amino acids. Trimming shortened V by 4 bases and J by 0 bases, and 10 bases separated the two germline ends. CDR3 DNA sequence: TGCAGTGCTACAGGCTCCAGCTCCTATAATTCACCCCTCCACTTT. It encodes CSATGSSSYNSPLHF.

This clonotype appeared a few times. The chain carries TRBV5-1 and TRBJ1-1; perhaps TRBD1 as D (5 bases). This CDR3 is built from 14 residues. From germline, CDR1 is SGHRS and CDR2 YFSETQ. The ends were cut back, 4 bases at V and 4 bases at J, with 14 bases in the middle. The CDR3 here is CASSPGGGFTEAFF. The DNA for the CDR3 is TGCGCCAGCAGCCCAGGTGGGGGTTTCACTGAAGCTTTCTTT.

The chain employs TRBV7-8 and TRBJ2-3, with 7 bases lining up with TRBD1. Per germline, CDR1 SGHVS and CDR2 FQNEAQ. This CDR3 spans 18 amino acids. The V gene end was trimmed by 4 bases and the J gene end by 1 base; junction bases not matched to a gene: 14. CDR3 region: CASSSSDRRSAGTDTQYF. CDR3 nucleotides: TGTGCCAGCAGCTCTTCGGACAGGAGATCGGCCGGCACAGATACGCAGTATTTT.

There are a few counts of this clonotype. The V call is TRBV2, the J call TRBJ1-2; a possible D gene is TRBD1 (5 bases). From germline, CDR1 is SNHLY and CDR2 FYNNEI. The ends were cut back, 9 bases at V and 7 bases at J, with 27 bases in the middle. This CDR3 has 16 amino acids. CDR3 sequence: CARSTQTGKSAGGYTF. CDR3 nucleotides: TGTGCCAGATCAACCCAAACAGGAAAAAGCGCCGGTGGCTACACCTTC. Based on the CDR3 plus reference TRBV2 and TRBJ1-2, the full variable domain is EPEVTQTPSHQVTQMGQEVILRCVPISNHLYFYWYRQILGQKVEFLVSFYNNEISEKSEIFDDQFSVERPDGSNFTLKIRSTKLEDSAMYFCARSTQTGKSAGGYTFGSGTRLTVV.

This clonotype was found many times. The CDR3 spells CASSPDPTDTQYF. Here the CDR3 DNA reads TGTGCCAGCAGCCCCGACCCCACAGATACGCAGTATTTT. The V and J genes are TRBV7-3 and TRBJ2-3; unclear D gene. The CDR3 is 13 residues long. V lost 5 bases and J lost 2, with 8 bases in between. CDR1 and CDR2 (germline): SGHTA, FQGTGA. The entire variable domain, with the rest obtained from reference TRBV7-3 and TRBJ2-3, is as follows: GAGVSQTPSNKVTEKGKYVELRCDPISGHTALYWYRQSLGQGPEFLIYFQGTGAADDSGLPNDRFFAVRPEGSVSTLKIQRTERGDSAVYLCASSPDPTDTQYFGPGTRLTVL.

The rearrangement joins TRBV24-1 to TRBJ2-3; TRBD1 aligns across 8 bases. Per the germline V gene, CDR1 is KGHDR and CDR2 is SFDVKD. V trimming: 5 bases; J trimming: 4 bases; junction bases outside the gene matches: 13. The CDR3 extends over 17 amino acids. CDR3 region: CATSAPRTGRGADTQYF. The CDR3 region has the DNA TGTGCCACCAGTGCCCCCCGGACAGGGCGGGGAGCAGATACGCAGTATTTT.

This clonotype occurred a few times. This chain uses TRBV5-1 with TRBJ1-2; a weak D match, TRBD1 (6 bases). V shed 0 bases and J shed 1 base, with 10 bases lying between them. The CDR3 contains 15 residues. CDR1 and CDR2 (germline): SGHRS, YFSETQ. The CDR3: CASSLERTDNYGYTF. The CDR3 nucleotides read TGCGCCAGCAGCTTGGAAAGGACAGATAACTATGGCTACACCTTC.

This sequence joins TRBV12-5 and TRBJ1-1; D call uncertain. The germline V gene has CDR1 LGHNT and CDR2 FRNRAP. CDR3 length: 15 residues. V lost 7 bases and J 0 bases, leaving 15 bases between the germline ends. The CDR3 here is CASALDGGVNTEAFF. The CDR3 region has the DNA TGTGCTAGTGCCCTCGACGGTGGGGTGAACACTGAAGCTTTCTTT. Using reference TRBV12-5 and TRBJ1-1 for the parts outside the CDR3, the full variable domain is DARVTQTPRHKVTEMGQEVTMRCQPILGHNTVFWYRQTMMQGLELLAYFRNRAPLDDSGMPKDRFSAEMPDATLATLKIQPSEPRDSAVYFCASALDGGVNTEAFFGQGTRLTVV.

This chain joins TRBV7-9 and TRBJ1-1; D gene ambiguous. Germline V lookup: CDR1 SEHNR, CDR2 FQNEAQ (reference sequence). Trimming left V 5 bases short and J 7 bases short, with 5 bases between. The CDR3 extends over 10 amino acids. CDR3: CASSQVEAFF. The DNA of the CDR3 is TGTGCCAGCAGCCAGGTTGAAGCTTTCTTT.

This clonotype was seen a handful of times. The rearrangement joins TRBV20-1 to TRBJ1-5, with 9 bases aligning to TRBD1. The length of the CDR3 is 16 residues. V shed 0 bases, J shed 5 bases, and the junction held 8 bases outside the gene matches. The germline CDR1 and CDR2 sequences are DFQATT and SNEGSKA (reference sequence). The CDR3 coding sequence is TGCAGTGCTAGAGATCCGGCCCGGGACAGGGATCAGCCCCAGCATTTT. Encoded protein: CSARDPARDRDQPQHF.

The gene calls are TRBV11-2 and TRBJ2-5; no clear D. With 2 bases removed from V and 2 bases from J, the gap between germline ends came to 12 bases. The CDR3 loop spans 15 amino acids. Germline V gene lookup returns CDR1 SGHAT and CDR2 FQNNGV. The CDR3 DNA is TGTGCCAGCAGCTTATCTGGGGTAGGACAAGAGACCCAGTACTTC. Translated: CASSLSGVGQETQYF.

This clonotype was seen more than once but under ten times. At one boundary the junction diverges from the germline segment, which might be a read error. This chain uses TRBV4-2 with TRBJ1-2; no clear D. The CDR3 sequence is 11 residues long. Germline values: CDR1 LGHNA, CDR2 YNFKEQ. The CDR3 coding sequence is TGTGCCAGCAGCCAAAACTTTGGCTACACCTTC. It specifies CASSQNFGYTF.

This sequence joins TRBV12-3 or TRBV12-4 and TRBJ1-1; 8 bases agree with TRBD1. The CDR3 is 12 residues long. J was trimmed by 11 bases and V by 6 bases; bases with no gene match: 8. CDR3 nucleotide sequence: TGTGCCAGCAGAGGGGGACAGGCCGGGGCTTTCTTT. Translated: CASRGGQAGAFF.

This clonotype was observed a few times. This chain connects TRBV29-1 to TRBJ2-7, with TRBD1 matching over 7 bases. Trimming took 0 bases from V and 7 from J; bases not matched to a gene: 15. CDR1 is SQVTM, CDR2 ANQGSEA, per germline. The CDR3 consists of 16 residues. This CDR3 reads CSVEDRYRGSSDEQYF. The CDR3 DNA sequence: TGCAGCGTTGAAGATCGGTACAGGGGTAGTTCCGATGAGCAGTACTTC.

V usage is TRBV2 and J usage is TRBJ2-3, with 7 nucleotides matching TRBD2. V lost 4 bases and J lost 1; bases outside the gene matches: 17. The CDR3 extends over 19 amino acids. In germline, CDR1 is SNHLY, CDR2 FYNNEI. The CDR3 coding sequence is TGTGCCAGCAGTGTGTCGCGGCTAGCGGACGTCCGTCGCACAGATACGCAGTATTTT. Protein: CASSVSRLADVRRTDTQYF. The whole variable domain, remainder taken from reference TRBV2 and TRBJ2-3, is EPEVTQTPSHQVTQMGQEVILRCVPISNHLYFYWYRQILGQKVEFLVSFYNNEISEKSEIFDDQFSVERPDGSNFTLKIRSTKLEDSAMYFCASSVSRLADVRRTDTQYFGPGTRLTVL.

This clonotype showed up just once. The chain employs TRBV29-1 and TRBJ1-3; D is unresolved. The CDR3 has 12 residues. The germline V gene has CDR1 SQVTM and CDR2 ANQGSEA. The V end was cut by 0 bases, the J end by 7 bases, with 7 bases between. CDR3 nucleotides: TGCAGCGTTGAAGAGAGCCGGAACACCATATATTTT. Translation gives CSVEESRNTIYF.

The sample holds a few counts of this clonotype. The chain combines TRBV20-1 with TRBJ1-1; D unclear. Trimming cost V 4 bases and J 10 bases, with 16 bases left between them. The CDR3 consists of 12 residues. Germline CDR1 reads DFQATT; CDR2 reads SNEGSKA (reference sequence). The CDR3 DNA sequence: TGCAGTGCTACCTGGACGGGAACGGGAGCTTTCTTT. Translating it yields CSATWTGTGAFF.

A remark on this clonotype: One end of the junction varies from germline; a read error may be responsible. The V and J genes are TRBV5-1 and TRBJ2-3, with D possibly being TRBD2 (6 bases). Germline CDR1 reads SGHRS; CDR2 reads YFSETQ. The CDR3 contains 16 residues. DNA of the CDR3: TGCGCCAGCAGCTTGGCCAGGGTAACTAGCACAGATACGAAGTATTTT. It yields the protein CASSLARVTSTDTKYF. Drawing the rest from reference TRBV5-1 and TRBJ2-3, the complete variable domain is KAGVTQTPRYLIKTRGQQVTLSCSPISGHRSVSWYQQTPGQGLQFLFEYFSETQRNKGNFPGRFSGRQFSNSRSEMNVSTLELGDSALYLCASSLARVTSTDTKYFGPGTRLTVL.

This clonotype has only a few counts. CDR3: CASSQERLAGDGETQYF. The CDR3, as DNA: TGTGCCAGCAGCCAAGAGCGACTAGCGGGGGACGGCGAGACCCAGTACTTC. This chain joins TRBV3-1 and TRBJ2-5; 12 bases are a match to TRBD2. This CDR3 is built from 17 residues. The ends lost 0 bases at V and 5 bases at J; junction bases unmatched: 7. In germline, CDR1 is LGHDT, CDR2 YNNKEL (reference sequence).

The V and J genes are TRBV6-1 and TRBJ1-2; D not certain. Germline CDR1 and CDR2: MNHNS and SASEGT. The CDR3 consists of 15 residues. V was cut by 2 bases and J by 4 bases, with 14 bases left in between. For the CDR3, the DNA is TGTGCCAGCAGTGAATTCTTTCTGGACTCCTATGGCTACACCTTC. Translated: CASSEFFLDSYGYTF.

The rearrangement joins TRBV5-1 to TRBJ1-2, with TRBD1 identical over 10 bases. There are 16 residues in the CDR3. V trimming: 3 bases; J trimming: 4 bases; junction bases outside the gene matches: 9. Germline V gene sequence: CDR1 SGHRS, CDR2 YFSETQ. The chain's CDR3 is CASSYAGTGETYGYTF. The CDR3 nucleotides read TGCGCCAGCAGCTATGCCGGGACAGGGGAGACCTATGGCTACACCTTC.

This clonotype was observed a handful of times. CDR3 protein: CASKSPQGEQYF. The CDR3, as DNA: TGTGCCAGCAAATCACCACAGGGCGAGCAGTACTTC. This sequence joins TRBV6-1 and TRBJ2-7; weak D call: TRBD1 (6 bases). V lost 7 bases to trimming and J lost 6 bases, with 13 bases between them. Germline V gene sequence: CDR1 MNHNS, CDR2 SASEGT. This CDR3 has 12 amino acids.

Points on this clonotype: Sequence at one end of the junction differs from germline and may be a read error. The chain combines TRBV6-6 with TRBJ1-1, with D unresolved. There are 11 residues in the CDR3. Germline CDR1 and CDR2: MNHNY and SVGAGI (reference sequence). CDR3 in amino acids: CTSSYEPEAFF. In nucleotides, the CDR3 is TGTACCAGCAGTTACGAGCCTGAAGCTTTCTTT.